This TCR beta chain is drawn from a study of spatial heterogeneity in lung cancer. The germline V and J ends were trimmed by 2 bases and 7 bases, with 11 bases remaining between them. The CDR3 contains 14 residues. Germline V CDR1 and CDR2: MNHNS, SASEGT. This clonotype was seen repeatedly, ten times or more. Time point in this sample: sample taken at primary tumor resection. Each CDR3 protein gets one entry after TCRdb re-called the 5' RACE reads with MiXCR. In the table there are around 89,000 distinct CDR3 sequences, 9.5% to 15% of which are singletons. This material consisted of PBMCs, taken at surgery. The TCR comes from a male donor with early-stage non-small cell lung cancer. V gene TRBV6-1 combines with J gene TRBJ2-2; possible D gene TRBD2, 6 bases. The CDR3 DNA sequence: TGTGCCAGCAGTGAAAAGGAGGGAGGCGGGGAGCTGTTTTTT. It yields the protein CASSEKEGGGELFF.